These 4 T cell receptor beta chains share one sample of origin, sequenced in a study of T cell responses to AZD1222 COVID-19 vaccine. Sequencing used immunoSEQ multiplex PCR; TCRdb keeps in-frame clones, though not all of them. Of 100,000 or so clones listed, about 88% are singletons. The material was peripheral blood, obtained on day 0 of AZD1222 vaccination. The receptor set was obtained from an adult in good health.

The chain uses TRBV29-1 and TRBJ1-3; D ambiguous. Trimming took 4 bases from V and 2 from J, leaving 6 bases between them. This CDR3 has 12 amino acids. The germline V gene encodes CDR1 SQVTM and CDR2 ANQGSEA. The DNA for the CDR3 is TGCAGCGTTGCGGGAGCTGGAAACACCATATATTTT. Translating it yields CSVAGAGNTIYF.

The V call is TRBV6-2 or TRBV6-3, the J call TRBJ2-6; perhaps TRBD2 as D (6 bases). The CDR3 is 16 residues long. With 0 bases removed from V and 0 bases from J, the gap between germline ends came to 6 bases. Looked up from germline, CDR1 is MNHEY and CDR2 is SVGEGT. The CDR3 is CASSYSGGSGANVLTF. The CDR3 region has the DNA TGTGCCAGCAGTTACTCCGGGGGCTCTGGGGCCAACGTCCTGACTTTC.

This clone was seen more than once but under ten times. This chain links TRBV30 with TRBJ2-7, with D possibly being TRBD1 (5 bases). Trimming shortened V by 3 bases and J by 3 bases, and 12 bases separated the two germline ends. The germline V gene encodes CDR1 GTSNPN and CDR2 SVGIG (reference sequence). There are 13 residues in the CDR3. CDR3 nucleotide sequence: TGTGCCTGGAGCAAACAGGCAGGCTACGAGCAGTACTTC. Its translation is CAWSKQAGYEQYF.

With respect to this clone: Other DNA variants within this sample encode the same CDR3. The chain recombines TRBV27 with TRBJ2-7, with D tentatively TRBD2 (6 bases). CDR3 length: 13 amino acids. V was pared by 3 bases and J by 2 bases, with 8 bases between. The V gene's germline CDR1 is MNHEY and CDR2 SMNVEV (reference sequence). The CDR3 spells CASSFPGAYEQYF. The CDR3 nucleotides read TGTGCCAGCAGTTTCCCGGGAGCCTACGAGCAGTACTTC.